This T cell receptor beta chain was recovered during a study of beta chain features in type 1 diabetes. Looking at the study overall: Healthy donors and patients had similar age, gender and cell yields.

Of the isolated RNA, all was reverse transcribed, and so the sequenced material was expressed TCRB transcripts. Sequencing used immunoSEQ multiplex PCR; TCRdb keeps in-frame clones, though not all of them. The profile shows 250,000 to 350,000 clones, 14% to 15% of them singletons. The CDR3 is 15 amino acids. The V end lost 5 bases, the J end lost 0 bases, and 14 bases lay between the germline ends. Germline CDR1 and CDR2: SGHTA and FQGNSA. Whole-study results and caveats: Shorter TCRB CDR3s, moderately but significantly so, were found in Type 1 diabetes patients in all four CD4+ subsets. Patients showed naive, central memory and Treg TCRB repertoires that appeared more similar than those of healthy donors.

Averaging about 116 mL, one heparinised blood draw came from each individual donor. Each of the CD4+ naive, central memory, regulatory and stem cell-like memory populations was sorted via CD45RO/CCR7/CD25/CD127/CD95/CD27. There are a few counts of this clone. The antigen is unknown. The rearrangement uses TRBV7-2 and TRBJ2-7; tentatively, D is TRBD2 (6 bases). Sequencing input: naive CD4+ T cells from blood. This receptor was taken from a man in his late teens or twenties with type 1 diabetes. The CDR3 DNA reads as TGTGCCAGCAGCCCCCGGCGGGGACCCTCCTACGAGCAGTACTTC. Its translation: CASSPRRGPSYEQYF.